This T cell receptor (beta chain) originates from a study of vaccination and CD4 T cells after COVID-19. Across the study: Investigators took post-vaccine samples a median roughly 72 days after dose two, within a range of 14 to 241.

Scientists ran DNA taken from cultured CD4+ T cells through the Oncomine TCR Beta short-read assay for sequencing. TCRdb redid the calling of the PCR reads with MiXCR, one entry per CDR3 protein. The table lists about 14,000 distinct CDR3 sequences, around 43% of them singletons. Germline V gives CDR1 SGHVS, CDR2 FQNEAQ. The CDR3 runs 15 residues. V lost 2 bases to trimming and J lost 5 bases, with 15 bases between them. The treatment: approximately 10-day PBMC culture with coronavirus spike peptide pools or control peptides (ViraFEST assay). ViraFEST stimulated the growth of antigen-specific T cells using peptide pools and subsequently profiled their TCRs by sequencing. General study points: Only after vaccination were a median around 83% of convalescents' reactive clones seen. Spike mono-reactive status applied to 304 of 307 vaccine-specific clones in convalescent patients.

A word on this clonotype: What it binds is not known.

The chain carries TRBV7-8 and TRBJ1-1; perhaps TRBD1 as D (6 bases). This receptor was identified in a human donor who had recovered from COVID-19. Sequenced material: CD4+ T cells from blood, cultured in vitro. The CDR3 coding sequence is TGTGCCAGCAGCTTATACCAGGGGAGAGAGACTGAAGCTTTCTTT. Amino acids: CASSLYQGRETEAFF.